The 25 T cell receptor beta chains in this list originate from one sample, sequenced in a study of neoadjuvant anti-PD-1 for oral cavity cancer. The time point here: after neoadjuvant nivolumab, at surgical resection. TCRdb's table, derived via immunoSEQ multiplex PCR, lists solely in-frame clones and lacks some. Among about 24,000 clones listed, around a quarter were seen once. Specimen: tumor tissue, collected after nivolumab (anti-PD-1) treatment. Receptors were obtained from a person aged 35 to 85 with oral cavity squamous cell carcinoma.

This clone was recorded a few times. The rearrangement joins TRBV19 to TRBJ1-1; 10 bases are a match to TRBD1. The germline gives CDR1 LNHDA, CDR2 SQIVND (reference sequence). Unmatched junction bases numbered 4, after V lost 5 bases and J lost 7 bases. This CDR3 is built from 13 residues. The CDR3 DNA reads as TGTGCCAGTAGTCGGACAGGGGGAAGTGAAGCTTTCTTT. Residues: CASSRTGGSEAFF.

This clone was seen a few times. The chain combines TRBV11-2 with TRBJ2-7; 7 bases match TRBD2. This CDR3 has 15 residues. Per the germline V gene, CDR1 is SGHAT and CDR2 is FQNNGV. With 1 base clipped from V and 1 base from J, the junction kept 4 bases outside the gene matches. The CDR3 DNA reads TGTGCCAGCAGCTTAGTTCCTAGCGGTTCCTACGAGCAGTACTTC. Translation: CASSLVPSGSYEQYF.

This clone was seen at least ten times. The V and J genes are TRBV30 and TRBJ1-5; D gene unclear. In germline, CDR1 is GTSNPN, CDR2 SVGIG (reference sequence). The CDR3 is made up of 14 amino acids. The V gene lost 4 bases and the J gene lost 1 base, with 11 bases spanning the gap. CDR3 sequence (DNA): TGTGCCTGGACCGACATGTACAGCAATCAGCCCCAGCATTTT. It translates to CAWTDMYSNQPQHF.

This clone came up a few times. CDR3 residues: CASSFPGEAQHF. CDR3 bases: TGTGCCAGCAGCTTCCCCGGGGAGGCCCAGCATTTT. This chain links TRBV7-9 with TRBJ1-5; D remains unclear. The germline V and J ends were trimmed by 3 bases and 11 bases, with 11 bases remaining between them. CDR3 length: 12 residues. Germline values: CDR1 SEHNR, CDR2 FQNEAQ (reference sequence).

The sample holds one count of this clone. CDR3 region: CASSPGQGRYEQYF. CDR3 sequence (DNA): TGCGCCAGCAGTCCGGGACAGGGGCGATACGAGCAGTACTTC. The rearrangement joins TRBV5-1 to TRBJ2-7; 10 nucleotides agree with TRBD1. This CDR3 has 14 residues. Per the germline V gene, CDR1 is SGHRS and CDR2 is YFSETQ. V was clipped by 5 bases and J by 4 bases; unmatched bases: 6.

The chain recombines TRBV7-8 with TRBJ2-7, with TRBD1 identical over 10 bases. The germline gives CDR1 SGHVS, CDR2 FQNEAQ. V shed 6 bases and J 4 bases; nucleotides not matched to a gene: 6. The CDR3 extends over 14 amino acids. CDR3 sequence (DNA): TGTGCCAGCAGGACCGGGACAGGGGTGTACGAGCAGTACTTC. Its protein product is CASRTGTGVYEQYF.

This clone has more than one count but fewer than ten. The rearrangement joins TRBV27 to TRBJ2-3; D could derive from TRBD1 or TRBD2 (6 bases each). The germline V gene encodes CDR1 MNHEY and CDR2 SMNVEV (reference sequence). Trimming removed 8 bases from V and 6 bases from J, with 18 bases in between. The CDR3 sequence is 14 residues long. CDR3 bases: TGTGCCAGCTCGGGGGCCCTGTCGGGGGATACGCAGTATTTT. Amino acids: CASSGALSGDTQYF.

This clone occurred once. CDR3 protein: CASSFTDSFNSPLHF. The CDR3 region has the DNA TGCGCCAGCAGCTTTACAGACTCATTTAATTCACCCCTCCACTTT. V gene TRBV5-1 combines with J gene TRBJ1-6; no clear D gene. V gave up 2 bases and J gave up 6 bases, with 12 bases separating them. The CDR3 loop spans 15 amino acids. The V gene's germline CDR1 is SGHRS and CDR2 YFSETQ. Full variable domain (outside the CDR3, taken from reference TRBV5-1 and TRBJ1-6): KAGVTQTPRYLIKTRGQQVTLSCSPISGHRSVSWYQQTPGQGLQFLFEYFSETQRNKGNFPGRFSGRQFSNSRSEMNVSTLELGDSALYLCASSFTDSFNSPLHFGNGTRLTVT.

In its sample, this clone ranks as medium-sized. The chain uses TRBV2 and TRBJ2-7; 9 bases match TRBD2. The germline CDR1 and CDR2 sequences are SNHLY and FYNNEI. The CDR3 has 15 residues. The J segment lost 3 bases and the V segment lost 9 bases, leaving 12 bases of the junction unmatched. CDR3 sequence (DNA): TGTGCCAGTGGGGCGCGGCCTAGCGGGAACTACGAGCAGTACTTC. It codes for CASGARPSGNYEQYF.

This clone was seen repeatedly, ten times or more. The chain employs TRBV6-1 and TRBJ1-6; unclear D gene. Trimming stripped 4 bases from V and 5 bases from J, with 9 bases between. The V gene's germline CDR1 is MNHNS and CDR2 SASEGT. CDR3 length: 14 residues. The CDR3 sequence is CASSGRTDNSPLHF. In DNA form, the CDR3 reads TGTGCCAGCAGTGGAAGGACCGATAATTCACCCCTCCACTTT.

The genes are TRBV28 and TRBJ2-7, with D perhaps being TRBD1 or TRBD2 (5 bases each). The CDR3 consists of 14 residues. CDR1 MDHEN and CDR2 SYDVKM come from the germline V gene. The V and J ends lost 6 bases and 3 bases respectively, with 15 bases between them. CDR3 DNA sequence: TGTGCCAGCAGCCGCGCACCGGGACGCTACGAGCAGTACTTC. Its protein is CASSRAPGRYEQYF. Full variable domain (missing parts from reference TRBV28 and TRBJ2-7): DVKVTQSSRYLVKRTGEKVFLECVQDMDHENMFWYRQDPGLGLRLIYFSYDVKMKEKGDIPEGYSVSREKKERFSLILESASTNQTSMYLCASSRAPGRYEQYFGPGTRLTVT.

The V gene is TRBV11-3, the J gene TRBJ1-1, with D possibly matching TRBD1 (5 bases). This CDR3 is 13 amino acids long. Germline values: CDR1 SGHNT, CDR2 YENEEA. Trimming shortened V by 3 bases and J by 8 bases, and 13 bases separated the two germline ends. The CDR3 DNA is TGTGCCAGCAGCTTGCAGGGACGGGGCGAAGCTTTCTTT. Protein product: CASSLQGRGEAFF.

This clone is termed medium-sized. The chain couples TRBV9 to TRBJ1-5, with no clear D. Germline CDR1 SGDLS, CDR2 YYNGEE. The CDR3 loop spans 13 amino acids. The ends were cut back, 2 bases at V and 6 bases at J, with 9 bases in the middle. CDR3 coding DNA: TGTGCCAGCAGCGTGTGGGGTTCTCAGCCCCAGCATTTT. Residues: CASSVWGSQPQHF. Based on the CDR3 plus reference TRBV9 and TRBJ1-5, the full variable domain is DSGVTQTPKHLITATGQRVTLRCSPRSGDLSVYWYQQSLDQGLQFLIQYYNGEERAKGNILERFSAQQFPDLHSELNLSSLELGDSALYFCASSVWGSQPQHFGDGTRLSIL.

This sequence joins TRBV9 and TRBJ1-2; D is ambiguous. The germline V gene encodes CDR1 SGDLS and CDR2 YYNGEE. This CDR3 region has 12 residues. The V and J ends lost 4 bases and 1 base respectively, with 5 bases between them. The CDR3 is CASSLSNYGYTF. DNA of the CDR3: TGTGCCAGCAGCCTCAGTAACTATGGCTACACCTTC.

The chain has TRBV4-2 and TRBJ2-5; 7 positions match TRBD2. Germline CDR1 is LGHNA and CDR2 is YNFKEQ. This CDR3 contains 16 residues. V shed 0 bases and J 2 bases; nucleotides not matched to a gene: 6. The CDR3 bases are TGTGCCAGCAGCCAAGATGGGAGGGCAATGCAAGAGACCCAGTACTTC. Its protein is CASSQDGRAMQETQYF.

V and J are TRBV5-6 and TRBJ2-2; no clear D. The V gene lost 0 bases and the J gene lost 2 bases, with 5 bases spanning the gap. The CDR3 loop spans 14 amino acids. Germline V gene lookup returns CDR1 SGHDT and CDR2 YYEEEE. The CDR3 DNA reads as TGTGCCAGCAGCTTGGCCGTTAACACCGGGGAGCTGTTTTTT. Amino acids: CASSLAVNTGELFF.

This clone was picked up a small number of times. The rearrangement uses TRBV10-3 and TRBJ2-4, with D maybe TRBD2 (6 bases). The CDR3 sequence is 13 residues long. The ends were cut back, 4 bases at V and 9 bases at J, with 13 bases in the middle. Germline CDR1 is ENHRY and CDR2 is SYGVKD. CDR3 residues: CAISGSWDSIQYF. CDR3 nucleotide sequence: TGTGCCATCAGTGGATCTTGGGACTCCATTCAGTACTTC.

There are a few counts of this clone. The chain carries TRBV4-1 and TRBJ1-1; no firm D call. V lost 4 bases and J 1 base, leaving 7 bases between the germline ends. Germline V gene sequence: CDR1 MGHRA, CDR2 YSYEKL. The CDR3 is 13 residues long. The DNA of the CDR3 is TGCGCCAGCAGCCCGAGTTGGAACACTGAAGCTTTCTTT. Its protein product is CASSPSWNTEAFF.

The chain uses TRBV18 and TRBJ2-1, with D uncertain. Trimming removed 0 bases from V and 9 bases from J, with 15 bases in between. The CDR3 loop spans 15 amino acids. Germline CDR1 and CDR2: KGHSH and LQKENI. In DNA, the CDR3 is TGTGCCAGCTCACCACCATTCTCCGTCGGTCGTGAGCAGTTCTTC. Translated: CASSPPFSVGREQFF.

J is TRBJ2-7 and V is TRBV27; tentatively, D is TRBD1 or TRBD2 (5 bases each). Trimming took off 3 bases at V and 3 bases at J, with 12 bases between the two ends. This CDR3 is 14 amino acids long. Germline loops: CDR1 MNHEY, CDR2 SMNVEV (reference sequence). CDR3 sequence (DNA): TGTGCCAGCAGTTTGGTACAGGCGGGCTACGAGCAGTACTTC. As protein: CASSLVQAGYEQYF.

The chain links TRBV14 to TRBJ1-1; TRBD1 matches at 8 bases. Losses at the gene ends were 4 bases for V and 4 bases for J; bases not matched to a gene: 8. Germline assignment: CDR1 SGHDN and CDR2 FVKESK. The CDR3 has 15 residues. The chain's CDR3 is CASSPRTGMGTEAFF. The CDR3 DNA reads TGTGCCAGCAGCCCAAGGACAGGGATGGGCACTGAAGCTTTCTTT. The whole variable domain, remainder taken from reference TRBV14 and TRBJ1-1, is EAGVTQFPSHSVIEKGQTVTLRCDPISGHDNLYWYRRVMGKEIKFLLHFVKESKQDESGMPNNRFLAERTGGTYSTLKVQPAELEDSGVYFCASSPRTGMGTEAFFGQGTRLTVV.

This clone was recorded a few times. The chain carries TRBV12-5 and TRBJ1-5; D is ambiguous. V was shortened by 1 base and J by 0 bases, with 7 bases between the two germline ends. The CDR3 spans 15 residues. Germline assignment: CDR1 LGHNT and CDR2 FRNRAP. CDR3: CASGLGTGSNQPQHF. The CDR3 region has the DNA TGTGCTAGTGGTTTGGGGACGGGTAGCAATCAGCCCCAGCATTTT.

The V call is TRBV30, the J call TRBJ1-1, with D maybe TRBD1 (5 bases). V was pared by 1 base and J by 4 bases, with 10 bases between. There are 13 residues in the CDR3. Looked up from germline, CDR1 is GTSNPN and CDR2 is SVGIG (reference sequence). CDR3 sequence (DNA): TGTGCCTGGAGTGGGGGCAGAAGCACTGAAGCTTTCTTT. Residues: CAWSGGRSTEAFF. The complete variable domain, with remaining parts taken from reference TRBV30 and TRBJ1-1, reads SQTIHQWPATLVQPVGSPLSLECTVEGTSNPNLYWYRQAAGRGLQLLFYSVGIGQISSEVPQNLSASRPQDRQFILSSKKLLLSDSGFYLCAWSGGRSTEAFFGQGTRLTVV.

CDR3 in amino acids: CASSLGLAGKPQYF. The DNA of the CDR3 is TGTGCCAGCAGCTTAGGACTAGCGGGGAAGCCCCAGTACTTC. This chain uses TRBV11-2 with TRBJ2-5; 11 bases are shared with TRBD2. Germline V gives CDR1 SGHAT, CDR2 FQNNGV. Losses at the gene ends were 1 base for V and 9 bases for J; bases not matched to a gene: 4. The CDR3 loop spans 14 amino acids.

V gene TRBV7-3 combines with J gene TRBJ2-3; no clear D gene. Germline V CDR1 and CDR2: SGHTA, FQGTGA. V lost 5 bases and J lost 5, with 11 bases in between. The CDR3 runs 13 residues. For the CDR3, the DNA is TGTGCCAGCAGCCCAGCTATGGGAGATACGCAGTATTTT. The encoded protein is CASSPAMGDTQYF.